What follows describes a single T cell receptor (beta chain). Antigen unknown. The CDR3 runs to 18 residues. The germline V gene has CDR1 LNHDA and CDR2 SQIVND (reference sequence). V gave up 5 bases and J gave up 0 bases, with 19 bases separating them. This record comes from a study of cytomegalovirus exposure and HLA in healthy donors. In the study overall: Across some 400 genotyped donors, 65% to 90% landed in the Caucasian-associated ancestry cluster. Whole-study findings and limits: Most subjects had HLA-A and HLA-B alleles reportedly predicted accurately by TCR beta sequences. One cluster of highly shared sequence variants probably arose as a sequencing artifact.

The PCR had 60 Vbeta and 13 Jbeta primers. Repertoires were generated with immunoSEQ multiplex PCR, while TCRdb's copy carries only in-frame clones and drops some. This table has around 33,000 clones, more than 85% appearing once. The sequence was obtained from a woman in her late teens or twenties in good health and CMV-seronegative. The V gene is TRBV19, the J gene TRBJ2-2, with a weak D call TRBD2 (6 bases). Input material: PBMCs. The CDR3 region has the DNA TGTGCCAGTAGTCTCTCTCTAGCGAGGCTCGCGAACACCGGGGAGCTGTTTTTT. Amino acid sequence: CASSLSLARLANTGELFF. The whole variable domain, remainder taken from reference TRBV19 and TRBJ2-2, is DGGITQSPKYLFRKEGQNVTLSCEQNLNHDAMYWYRQDPGQGLRLIYYSQIVNDFQKGDIAEGYSVSREKKESFPLTVTSAQKNPTAFYLCASSLSLARLANTGELFFGEGSRLTVL.